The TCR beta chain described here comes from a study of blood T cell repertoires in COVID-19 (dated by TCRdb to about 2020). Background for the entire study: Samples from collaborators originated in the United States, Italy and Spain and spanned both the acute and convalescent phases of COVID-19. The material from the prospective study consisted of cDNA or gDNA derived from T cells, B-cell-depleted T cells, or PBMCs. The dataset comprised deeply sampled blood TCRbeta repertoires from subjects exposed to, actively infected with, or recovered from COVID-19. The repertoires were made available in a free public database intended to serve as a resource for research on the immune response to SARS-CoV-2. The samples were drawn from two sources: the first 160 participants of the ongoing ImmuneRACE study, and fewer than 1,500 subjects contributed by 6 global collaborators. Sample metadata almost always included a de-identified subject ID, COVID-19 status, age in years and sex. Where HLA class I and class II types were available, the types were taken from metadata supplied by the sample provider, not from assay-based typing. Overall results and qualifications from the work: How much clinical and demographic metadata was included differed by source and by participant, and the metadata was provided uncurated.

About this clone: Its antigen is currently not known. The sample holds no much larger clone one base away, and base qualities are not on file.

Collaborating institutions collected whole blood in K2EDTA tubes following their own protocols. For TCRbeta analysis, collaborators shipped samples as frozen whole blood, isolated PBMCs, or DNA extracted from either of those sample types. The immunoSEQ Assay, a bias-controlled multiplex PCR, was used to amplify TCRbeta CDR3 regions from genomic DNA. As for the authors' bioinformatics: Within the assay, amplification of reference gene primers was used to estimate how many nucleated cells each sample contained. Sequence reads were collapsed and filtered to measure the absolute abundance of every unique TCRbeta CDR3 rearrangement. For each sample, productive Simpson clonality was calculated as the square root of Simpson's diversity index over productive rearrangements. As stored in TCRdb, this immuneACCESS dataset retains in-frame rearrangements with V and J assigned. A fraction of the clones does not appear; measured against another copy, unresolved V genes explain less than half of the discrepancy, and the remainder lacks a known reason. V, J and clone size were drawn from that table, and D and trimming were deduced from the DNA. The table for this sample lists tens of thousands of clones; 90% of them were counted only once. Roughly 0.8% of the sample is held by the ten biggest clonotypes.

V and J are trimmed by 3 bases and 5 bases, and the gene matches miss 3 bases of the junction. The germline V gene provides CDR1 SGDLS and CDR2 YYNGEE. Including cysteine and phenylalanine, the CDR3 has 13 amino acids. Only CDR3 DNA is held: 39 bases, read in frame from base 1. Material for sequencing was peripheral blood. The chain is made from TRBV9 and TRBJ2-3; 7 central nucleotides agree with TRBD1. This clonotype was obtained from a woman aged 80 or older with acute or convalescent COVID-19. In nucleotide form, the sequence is TGTGCCAGCAGCGAACAGGGGAAAGATACGCAGTATTTT. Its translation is CASSEQGKDTQYF.